Below are 9 T cell receptor beta chains sequenced from a single sample in a study of T cell repertoires in cytomegalovirus infection. From the reads, TCRdb called clonotypes with MiXCR, one entry per CDR3 protein. The table shows approximately 990,000 distinct CDR3 sequences, with roughly 31% occurring only once. Which antigens these TCRs recognize remains unknown. The source material was cultured CD8+ T cells from PBMCs, sampled from culture after CMV antigen stimulation. These TCRs come from a human donor in good health (CMV status not recorded). Some clones in this sample may be carry-over from other donors' samples.

J is TRBJ1-2 and V is TRBV27, with D tentatively TRBD1 (6 bases). The CDR3 sequence is 14 residues long. V was trimmed by 9 bases and J by 4 bases, leaving 18 bases between them. CDR1 MNHEY and CDR2 SMNVEV come from the germline V gene (reference sequence). CDR3 loop: CASLPAGHTYGYTF. CDR3 in DNA: TGTGCCAGTCTTCCCGCGGGACACACCTATGGCTACACCTTC.

The chain is built from TRBV5-4 and TRBJ1-1; tentatively, D is TRBD1 (6 bases). This CDR3 region has 13 residues. The V end was cut by 2 bases, the J end by 7 bases, with 12 bases between. Germline assignment: CDR1 SGHNT and CDR2 YYREEE (reference sequence). CDR3 region: CASSFTGYDEAFF. The CDR3 DNA reads as TGTGCCAGCAGCTTCACAGGGTACGATGAAGCTTTCTTT.

This clonotype was seen many times. The CDR3 spells CASSRRSMNTEAFF. CDR3 nucleotide sequence: TGTGCCAGCAGTCGGAGAAGCATGAACACTGAAGCTTTCTTT. The chain links TRBV12-3 or TRBV12-4 to TRBJ1-1; D unclear. V shed 5 bases and J shed 0 bases, with 10 bases lying between them. The CDR3 has 14 residues.

The J gene is TRBJ2-7, the V gene TRBV10-3; TRBD1 is a possible D gene (5 bases). This CDR3 spans 14 amino acids. V was cut by 4 bases and J by 5 bases, with 15 bases left in between. Germline CDR1 ENHRY, CDR2 SYGVKD. CDR3 coding DNA: TGTGCCATCAGTGTCAGGGCGAGTGCTGACGAGCAGTACTTC. This translates into CAISVRASADEQYF.

As regards this clonotype: A much larger clonotype is one base distant, so this may be a read error. The V and J genes are TRBV7-2 and TRBJ2-5; D gene uncertain. Trimming left V 2 bases short and J 5 bases short, with 9 bases between. Per germline, CDR1 SGHTA and CDR2 FQGNSA. This CDR3 has 13 amino acids. As DNA, the CDR3 is TGTACCAGCAGCTTAAACTATCTTGAGACCCAGTACTTC. As protein: CTSSLNYLETQYF.

This rearrangement joins TRBV29-1 to TRBJ2-1; D is ambiguous. Trimming pared 3 bases from V and 9 bases from J, leaving 9 bases between. Per germline, CDR1 SQVTM and CDR2 ANQGSEA. The CDR3 spans 11 residues. CDR3 coding DNA: TGCAGCGTTGACCCCAAGGCTGAGCAGTTCTTC. As protein: CSVDPKAEQFF.

This chain uses TRBV7-9 with TRBJ2-2, with D possibly TRBD1 on 6 matching bases. The V gene lost 6 bases and the J gene lost 1 base, with 15 bases spanning the gap. CDR3 length: 16 residues. Germline V lookup: CDR1 SEHNR, CDR2 FQNEAQ (reference sequence). The CDR3 coding sequence is TGTGCCAGCAGAACCGCCTCGGGACAGAACACCGGGGAGCTGTTTTTT. It yields the protein CASRTASGQNTGELFF.

The V call is TRBV25-1, the J call TRBJ1-2; TRBD1 is a possible D gene (5 bases). Looked up from germline, CDR1 is MGHDK and CDR2 is SYGVNS. The germline V and J ends were trimmed by 1 base and 2 bases, with 17 bases remaining between them. This CDR3 has 17 amino acids. CDR3 bases: TGTGCCAGCAGTGAATTGCGAAGGGGAGAGAAAAACTATGGCTACACCTTC. It translates to CASSELRRGEKNYGYTF.

This clonotype has a handful of counts. The gene calls are TRBV7-9 and TRBJ2-6; 8 bases are a match to TRBD1. This CDR3 region has 17 residues. Germline V lookup: CDR1 SEHNR, CDR2 FQNEAQ (reference sequence). The ends lost 3 bases at V and 0 bases at J; junction bases unmatched: 4. CDR3 nucleotides: TGTGCCAGCAGCTTCCGACAGGGGTTCTCTGGGGCCAACGTCCTGACTTTC. Its protein is CASSFRQGFSGANVLTF.